Below, one T cell receptor (beta chain) is given with its context. This record comes from a study of blood T cell repertoires in COVID-19. Germline lookup yields CDR1 KGHDR and CDR2 SFDVKD. With 3 bases clipped from V and 2 bases from J, the junction kept 4 bases outside the gene matches. The CDR3 runs 15 residues. Measured with immunoSEQ multiplex PCR; TCRdb has only the in-frame clones, and not every one. The sample consists of fewer than 400,000 clones, 85% of them appearing once. This sequence was found in a woman younger than 30 with acute or convalescent COVID-19. The sample taken for sequencing was peripheral blood. The chain has TRBV24-1 and TRBJ2-5; TRBD2 matches at 8 bases. The CDR3 sequence is CATSDASGLQETQYF. Written as DNA, the CDR3 is TGTGCCACCAGTGATGCTAGCGGGTTGCAAGAGACCCAGTACTTC.